This TCR beta chain was observed in a study of Tregs in tolerant kidney transplant recipients. A note on this clone: Its antigen is as yet unknown. The CDR3 goes on 3 residues after the read ends, and that part is filled in from the germline J gene.

The nonmyeloablative bone marrow transplants came from related graft donors, with transient mixed chimerism. Thawed PBMCs were FACS-sorted into unstimulated CD4+CD25+CD127- regulatory T cells, CD4+CD25- non-regulatory cells, CD4 and CD8 cells. Measured with immunoSEQ multiplex PCR; TCRdb has only the in-frame clones, and not every one. The sample table sets out nearly 15,000 clones. The V end lost 5 bases, the J end lost 5 bases, and 6 bases lay between the germline ends. Per the germline V gene, CDR1 is SGHAT and CDR2 is FQNNGV. This CDR3 is 11 amino acids long. Study-wide points: Tolerant patients' donor-specific Tregs expanded beyond overall Tregs, suggesting antigen-driven growth. The small number of patients limits these findings pending further validation. For some patients, primers changed over time, blocking nucleotide-level comparison.

This receptor was obtained from a human patient who received a combined kidney and bone marrow transplant. Some T cells may have come from the graft donor. This chain uses TRBV11-2 with TRBJ2-5; D remains unclear. The sequencing used CD4+ T cells from blood (PBMCs), collected 12 months after the transplant. CDR3 sequence reads: CASSPSETQYF. The CDR3 DNA, read in part, is TGTGCCAGCAGCCCTTCGGAGACC.